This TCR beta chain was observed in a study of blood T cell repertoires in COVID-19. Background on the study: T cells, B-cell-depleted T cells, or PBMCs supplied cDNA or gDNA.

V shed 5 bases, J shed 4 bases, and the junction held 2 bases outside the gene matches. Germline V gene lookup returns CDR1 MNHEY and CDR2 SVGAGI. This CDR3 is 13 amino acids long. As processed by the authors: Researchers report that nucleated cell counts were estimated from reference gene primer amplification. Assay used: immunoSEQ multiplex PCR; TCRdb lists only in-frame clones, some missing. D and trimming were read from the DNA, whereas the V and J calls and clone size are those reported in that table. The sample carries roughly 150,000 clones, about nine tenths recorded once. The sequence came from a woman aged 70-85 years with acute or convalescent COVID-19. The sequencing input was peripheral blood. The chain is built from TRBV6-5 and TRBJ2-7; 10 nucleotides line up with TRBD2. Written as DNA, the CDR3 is TGTGCCAGCAGTACTAGCGGGGCTTACGAGCAGTACTTC. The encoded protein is CASSTSGAYEQYF.